This TCR beta chain was identified during a study of OX40 agonist ivuxolimab in advanced cancers. Study details: The patients received ivuxolimab by intravenous route every 2 weeks at 0.01 to 10 mg/kg. A male proportion of about 84% was recorded, with mean age around 64 years and range about 23 to 90. The study, taken as a whole, reports: Among the lowest levels of clonal expansion were found in partial responders at 0.1-3.0 mg/kg.

No patient had autoimmune disease or received systemic immunosuppression. V was clipped by 6 bases and J by 3 bases, with 9 bases between them. CDR1 is SEHNR, CDR2 FQNEAQ, per germline (reference sequence). The CDR3 covers 13 residues. Turning to this clone: Its specificity is unknown.

This table comes from immunoSEQ multiplex PCR, and its TCRdb copy is limited to in-frame clones, with some not included. The sample lists fewer than 45,000 clones, roughly 90% seen once, with about 16% in the top ten. The sequenced sample was CD4+ or CD8+ T cells sorted from blood, obtained in a trial of the OX40 agonist ivuxolimab. The chain recombines TRBV7-9 with TRBJ2-4; D possibly corresponds to TRBD2 (5 bases). This receptor was obtained from an adult with an advanced solid tumor such as melanoma, head and neck, liver or kidney cancer. CDR3 residues: CASRGGSKNIQYF. CDR3 nucleotide sequence: TGTGCCAGCAGAGGAGGAAGCAAAAACATTCAGTACTTC.